The clone carrying this TCR beta chain came up once. Only in-frame clones appear in the TCRdb table, and some are missing; sequencing was by immunoSEQ multiplex PCR. The sample shows over 250,000 clones, approximately 90% of them seen only once. The data were taken from a study of blood T cell repertoires in COVID-19. Sequences were obtained from PBMCs or T cells enriched from blood (not recorded which). The sequence was obtained from a woman aged 18-30 years who had recovered from COVID-19.

The CDR3 bases are TGCGCCAGCAGTGAGGGACAGGGTGGCAATCAGCCCCAGCATTTT. Translated, it gives CASSEGQGGNQPQHF. The V call is TRBV10-2, the J call TRBJ1-5, with 8 bases that match TRBD1. Germline values: CDR1 WSHSY, CDR2 SAAADI. CDR3 size: 15 residues. V lost 2 bases to trimming and J lost 2 bases; unmatched junction nucleotides: 2.